This T cell receptor beta chain stems from a study of shared clonotypes between healthy human individuals. In the study overall: Sampling drew on donors who were a couple of women and a few men aged 18 to 49.

Study-level points and caveats: Sorted-subset samples were not fully sequenced, rarefaction indicated.

The CDR3 spans 16 residues. CDR1 is MGHRA, CDR2 YSYEKL, per germline. The junction had 13 bases not matched to a gene; V was cut back by 0 bases and J by 11 bases. The run depth of the assay was deep. Generated by immunoSEQ multiplex PCR, the TCRdb table keeps only in-frame clones and is missing some. The table includes around 2,100,000 clones, less than 95% detected once. Concerning this clone: The antigen is unknown.

The naive CD8 population came from CD45RO-negative cells selected for CCR7, without terminally differentiated effector memory CD45RA+ cells. Sequences were obtained from naive CD8+ T cells sorted from blood. V usage is TRBV4-1 and J usage is TRBJ2-4; 7 nucleotides line up with TRBD1. The TCR originated in a man aged 18-30 years in good health. CDR3 DNA sequence: TGCGCCAGCAGCCAAGAACCGACAGGGAGTGGGTGGCTTCAGTACTTC. It specifies CASSQEPTGSGWLQYF.